These 24 T cell receptor beta chains were all obtained from the same sample, sequenced in a study of T cells after posttransplantation cyclophosphamide. Assay used: immunoSEQ multiplex PCR; TCRdb lists only in-frame clones, some missing. The sample was found to contain tens of thousands of clones, and every one recurs. The specimen sequenced was PBMCs. The receptors here all came from a man aged 40-50 years in good health, CMV-negative, and a related stem cell transplant donor.

This clone has ten or more counts. This chain joins TRBV7-9 and TRBJ1-3, with D hard to call. The V gene's germline CDR1 is SEHNR and CDR2 FQNEAQ (reference sequence). The length of the CDR3 is 14 residues. The V end lost 3 bases, the J end lost 1 base, and 7 bases lay between the germline ends. The CDR3 nucleotides read TGTGCCAGCAGCTTGCCAGGTTCTGGAAACACCATATATTTT. This sequence encodes CASSLPGSGNTIYF.

This clone was observed many times. This chain uses TRBV7-9 with TRBJ2-7; 7 bases are shared with TRBD1. The germline gives CDR1 SEHNR, CDR2 FQNEAQ (reference sequence). Trimming took 5 bases from V and 3 from J; bases not matched to a gene: 4. The CDR3 consists of 13 residues. In nucleotides, the CDR3 is TGTGCCAGCAGCAGGGACAGAAACTACGAGCAGTACTTC. This codes for CASSRDRNYEQYF.

The chain carries TRBV11-2 and TRBJ2-5, with TRBD2 matching over 7 bases. The V and J ends lost 1 base and 4 bases, in that order; junction bases with no gene match: 12. There are 17 residues in the CDR3. Per the germline V gene, CDR1 is SGHAT and CDR2 is FQNNGV. CDR3 sequence: CASSLVSGMPKGETQYF. CDR3 bases: TGTGCCAGCAGCTTAGTCAGCGGGATGCCTAAGGGAGAGACCCAGTACTTC. Complete variable domain (other parts from reference TRBV11-2 and TRBJ2-5): EAGVAQSPRYKIIEKRQSVAFWCNPISGHATLYWYQQILGQGPKLLIQFQNNGVVDDSQLPKDRFSAERLKGVDSTLKIQPAKLEDSAVYLCASSLVSGMPKGETQYFGPGTRLLVL.

Many counts were recorded for this clone. The CDR3 DNA sequence: TGTGCCAGCAGCTTAAGGACAGGGCTCAATGAGCAGTTCTTC. Its translation: CASSLRTGLNEQFF. The chain couples TRBV7-8 to TRBJ2-1, with 8 bases lining up with TRBD1. This CDR3 comprises 14 residues. V shed 2 bases and J 6 bases; nucleotides not matched to a gene: 3. Per germline, CDR1 SGHVS and CDR2 FQNEAQ. Supplemented by reference TRBV7-8 and TRBJ2-1, the full variable domain reads GAGVSQSPRYKVAKRGQDVALRCDPISGHVSLFWYQQALGQGPEFLTYFQNEAQLDKSGLPSDRFFAERPEGSVSTLKIQRTQQEDSAVYLCASSLRTGLNEQFFGPGTRLTVL.

This clone was picked up many times. This chain links TRBV5-5 with TRBJ1-1; a weak D match, TRBD1 (6 bases). Germline loops: CDR1 SGHKS, CDR2 YYEKEE (reference sequence). This CDR3 is built from 15 residues. V was shortened by 2 bases and J by 4 bases, with 15 bases between the two germline ends. CDR3 loop: CASSFRGGGGTEAFF. The CDR3 region has the DNA TGTGCCAGCAGCTTCCGTGGGGGGGGCGGCACTGAAGCTTTCTTT.

Many counts were recorded for this clone. The rearrangement joins TRBV5-1 to TRBJ2-1; D call uncertain. CDR1 and CDR2 from the germline V gene are SGHRS and YFSETQ. The CDR3 length is 15 residues. V was cut by 4 bases and J by 9 bases, with 20 bases left in between. CDR3 sequence: CASSKEEYTRGEQFF. The CDR3 bases are TGCGCCAGCAGCAAGGAAGAATACACAAGAGGTGAGCAGTTCTTC.

This clone was observed many times. The V call is TRBV5-5, the J call TRBJ2-3, with 8 bases fitting TRBD2. This CDR3 has 15 amino acids. With 3 bases clipped from V and 1 base from J, the junction kept 4 bases outside the gene matches. Germline CDR1 and CDR2: SGHKS and YYEKEE (reference sequence). CDR3 DNA: TGTGCCAGCAGCTCCCTAGCGGGCCGCACAGATACGCAGTATTTT. Translating gives CASSSLAGRTDTQYF.

This clone was picked up a small number of times. The rearrangement links TRBV6-1 to TRBJ1-1; 7 nucleotides agree with TRBD1. With V trimmed by 7 bases and J by 6 bases, 2 bases remained unmatched. Germline CDR1 is MNHNS and CDR2 is SASEGT. The CDR3 extends over 11 amino acids. DNA for the CDR3: TGTGCCAGCACCCAGGGGGCTGAAGCTTTCTTT. This codes for CASTQGAEAFF.

This clone has ten or more counts. This chain joins TRBV2 and TRBJ2-1; D possibly corresponds to TRBD2 (6 bases). The CDR3 covers 13 residues. The V gene's germline CDR1 is SNHLY and CDR2 FYNNEI. Trimming shortened V by 4 bases and J by 7 bases, and 11 bases separated the two germline ends. The CDR3 here is CASSGGLLNEQFF. The DNA of the CDR3 is TGTGCCAGCAGTGGGGGACTTCTAAATGAGCAGTTCTTC. Full variable domain (missing parts from reference TRBV2 and TRBJ2-1): EPEVTQTPSHQVTQMGQEVILRCVPISNHLYFYWYRQILGQKVEFLVSFYNNEISEKSEIFDDQFSVERPDGSNFTLKIRSTKLEDSAMYFCASSGGLLNEQFFGPGTRLTVL.

This clone has ten or more counts. The V call is TRBV27, the J call TRBJ2-7; D is possibly TRBD2 (6 bases). The CDR3 covers 15 residues. V was shortened by 4 bases and J by 0 bases, with 13 bases between the two germline ends. Germline CDR1 is MNHEY and CDR2 is SMNVEV (reference sequence). The CDR3, as DNA: TGTGCCAGCAGTTGGGCGCGGGGTGGCTCCTACGAGCAGTACTTC. Encoded protein: CASSWARGGSYEQYF.

This clone has a count of ten or more. The V gene is TRBV6-6, the J gene TRBJ2-7; TRBD2 matches at 14 bases. The CDR3 covers 16 residues. Germline CDR1 MNHNY, CDR2 SVGAGI (reference sequence). Trimming took 8 bases from V and 3 from J; bases not matched to a gene: 9. CDR3 region: CASGSPGLAGVYEQYF. CDR3 sequence (DNA): TGTGCCAGCGGATCCCCGGGACTAGCGGGAGTCTACGAGCAGTACTTC.

The table lists this clone with many counts. This sequence joins TRBV7-8 and TRBJ2-2, with TRBD2 as a possible D gene (7 bases). Per the germline V gene, CDR1 is SGHVS and CDR2 is FQNEAQ. V was trimmed by 5 bases and J by 3 bases, leaving 13 bases between them. This CDR3 is built from 15 residues. The CDR3 loop reads CASSPLGGHTGELFF. In DNA form, the CDR3 reads TGTGCCAGCAGCCCCCTCGGGGGGCACACCGGGGAGCTGTTTTTT.

This clone appeared a few times. V gene TRBV23-1 combines with J gene TRBJ2-2; 8 nucleotides agree with TRBD1. TRBV23-1 is known as an ORF, though its function is uncertain. The CDR3 has 15 residues. J lost 5 bases, V lost 4 bases, and 6 bases had no gene match. The CDR3 is CASSPPGQGTGELFF. CDR3 DNA sequence: TGCGCCAGCAGTCCCCCCGGACAGGGTACCGGGGAGCTGTTTTTT.

This clone was counted ten times or more. The chain uses TRBV6-1 and TRBJ2-3, with 10 bases aligning to TRBD2. CDR3 length: 14 amino acids. Trimming removed 6 bases from V and 3 bases from J; junction bases left unmatched: 3. The V gene's germline CDR1 is MNHNS and CDR2 SASEGT. The CDR3 protein is CASRWTSGTDTQYF. The CDR3 nucleotides read TGTGCCAGCAGATGGACTAGCGGAACAGATACGCAGTATTTT.

This clone was counted many times. The genes are TRBV7-8 and TRBJ2-5; TRBD2 agrees at 8 bases. Unmatched junction bases numbered 13, after V lost 5 bases and J lost 5 bases. The CDR3 spans 16 residues. The germline CDR1 and CDR2 sequences are SGHVS and FQNEAQ. The CDR3 DNA sequence: TGTGCCAGCAGCCCGGATGGTAGCGGGGTCGGGGAGACCCAGTACTTC. It is translated as CASSPDGSGVGETQYF.

In this sample, this clone turned up many times. The chain is built from TRBV29-1 and TRBJ1-1; D is possibly TRBD1 (6 bases). This CDR3 spans 16 amino acids. Germline V CDR1 and CDR2: SQVTM, ANQGSEA. Trimming cost V 6 bases and J 4 bases, with 24 bases left between them. In DNA form, the CDR3 reads TGCAGCGTCGGCTGGCAATTGCGGGCAGGGGTCACTGAAGCTTTCTTT. As protein: CSVGWQLRAGVTEAFF.

This clone was counted at least ten times. The V and J genes are TRBV27 and TRBJ1-2; D unclear. The germline V and J ends were trimmed by 3 bases and 0 bases, with 5 bases remaining between them. CDR1 is MNHEY and CDR2 is SMNVEV in the germline V gene (reference sequence). This CDR3 is built from 13 residues. This CDR3 reads CASSFSPNYGYTF. CDR3 sequence (DNA): TGTGCCAGCAGTTTCTCTCCTAACTATGGCTACACCTTC.

This clone has at least ten counts. The rearrangement uses TRBV27 and TRBJ1-1; tentative D call: TRBD1 (5 bases). Germline CDR1 MNHEY, CDR2 SMNVEV (reference sequence). Trimming left V 3 bases short and J 4 bases short, with 15 bases between. The CDR3 contains 15 residues. CDR3 sequence reads: CASSFVRDSGTEAFF. The CDR3 DNA is TGTGCCAGCAGTTTCGTTAGGGACTCGGGCACTGAAGCTTTCTTT.

Many counts were recorded for this clone. V usage is TRBV27 and J usage is TRBJ2-2; TRBD2 agrees at 14 bases. This CDR3 is built from 18 residues. J gave up 4 bases and V 2 bases, and 6 bases lay outside the gene matches. Per the germline V gene, CDR1 is MNHEY and CDR2 is SMNVEV (reference sequence). Here the CDR3 reads CASSLSGTSGRSTGELFF. The CDR3 DNA is TGTGCCAGCAGTTTAAGCGGGACTAGCGGGAGAAGCACCGGGGAGCTGTTTTTT.

This clone was picked up many times. This chain connects TRBV6-1 to TRBJ2-2; D is undetermined. The CDR3 covers 14 residues. The germline gives CDR1 MNHNS, CDR2 SASEGT. V was pared by 5 bases and J by 3 bases, with 10 bases between. The DNA of the CDR3 is TGTGCCAGCAGTTCTCAAGCTTACACCGGGGAGCTGTTTTTT. As protein: CASSSQAYTGELFF.

This clone was seen at least ten times. The chain employs TRBV7-2 and TRBJ2-2; no clear D gene. The germline CDR1 and CDR2 sequences are SGHTA and FQGNSA. Trimming removed 5 bases at V and 3 bases at J, with 7 bases between. This CDR3 spans 13 amino acids. This CDR3 reads CASSRRYTGELFF. DNA for the CDR3: TGTGCCAGCAGCCGGCGGTACACCGGGGAGCTGTTTTTT.

Details on this clone: A much larger clone lies a single base off, so this may be a read error. This rearrangement joins TRBV6-1 to TRBJ2-3, with D perhaps TRBD1 (6 bases). V gave up 5 bases and J gave up 0 bases, with 9 bases separating them. The CDR3 contains 14 residues. CDR1 MNHNS and CDR2 SASEGT come from the germline V gene. CDR3: CASSTTGSTDTQYF. CDR3 nucleotides: TGTGCCAGCAGTACTACAGGGAGCACAGATACGCAGTATTTT.

This clone was seen many times. This rearrangement joins TRBV9 to TRBJ1-1; possible D gene TRBD1, 5 bases. V lost 4 bases and J lost 4, with 17 bases in between. CDR1 is SGDLS, CDR2 YYNGEE, per germline. This CDR3 comprises 15 residues. The CDR3 is CASSLNVGEGTEAFF. The CDR3 coding sequence is TGTGCCAGCAGCCTCAACGTAGGGGAAGGCACTGAAGCTTTCTTT.

This clone was observed at least ten times. The V gene is TRBV6-5, the J gene TRBJ2-7, with a tentative D call TRBD2 (5 bases). The CDR3 consists of 16 residues. Trimming took 4 bases from V and 4 from J, leaving 20 bases between them. Per germline, CDR1 MNHEY and CDR2 SVGAGI. CDR3: CASSFSSAGTDYEQYF. CDR3 nucleotides: TGTGCCAGCAGTTTCAGTAGCGCCGGCACAGATTACGAGCAGTACTTC.